The source of this T cell receptor (beta chain) is a study of blood T cells in healthy people across ages. For the second PCR, which ran for 7 to 11 cycles, a sample-barcoded 5' primer and a J-beta primer mix were used. TCRdb called the 5' RACE reads again in MiXCR, with one record for every CDR3 protein. Counted here are around 800,000 distinct CDR3 sequences, approximately 44% occurring once; the ten biggest clones make up around 18%. The V gene's germline CDR1 is MNHEY and CDR2 SVGEGT. This CDR3 spans 16 amino acids. Comments on this clonotype: Its antigen is as yet unknown. An end of the junction does not agree with germline; a read error may underlie this.

Study-wide points: The CMV status of each donor remained undetermined, and this could have confounded shifts in expanded clonotypes.

Source material: blood. The clonotype originates from a man between 60 and 75 years old in good health. The chain joins TRBV6-2 or TRBV6-3 to TRBJ2-7; tentatively, D is TRBD1 (5 bases). This CDR3 reads CSSNTINTRAQGEQYF. DNA for the CDR3: TGTTCCAGCAATACGATAAATACCAGGGCTCAAGGCGAGCAGTACTTC.